This TCR beta chain derives from a study of cytotoxic CD8 clonotypes in ibrutinib-treated CLL. Study at large: Response specimens were obtained following a median treatment duration of about 12 months, with a range of 6 to 36.

Study-wide results and limits: While tracking circulating CD8+ T-cell counts, baseline clonality exceeded that of age-matched healthy donors. At ibrutinib response, clonality increased, and at progression it declined back toward baseline.

With respect to this clone: Its antigen remains unidentified.

The CDR3 has 15 amino acids. V was pared by 7 bases and J by 1 base, with 9 bases of the junction left unmatched. CDR1 is LNHDA, CDR2 SQIVND, per germline (reference sequence). Some clones are missing from TCRdb's copy, which holds only in-frame ones; the method was immunoSEQ multiplex PCR. The sample lists roughly 76,000 clones, around 84% occurring once. This material consisted of PBMCs, taken at disease progression, from a patient treated with ibrutinib. The chain recombines TRBV19 with TRBJ1-1; 7 positions agree with TRBD1. The origin of this receptor is a human donor with chronic lymphocytic leukemia. The CDR3 region has the DNA TGTGCCAGTACTTTGACAGGGTTTAAGAACACTGAAGCTTTCTTT. Its protein is CASTLTGFKNTEAFF.